This T cell receptor beta chain was sequenced during a study of OX40 agonist ivuxolimab in advanced cancers. Some clones are missing from TCRdb's copy, which holds only in-frame ones; the method was immunoSEQ multiplex PCR. The sample carries roughly 60,000 clones, roughly 85% recorded once. This clone has ten or more counts. CDR3 size: 13 residues. V shed 1 base and J shed 10 bases, with 15 bases lying between them. Germline CDR1 reads SGHNT; CDR2 reads YYREEE (reference sequence). The chain recombines TRBV5-4 with TRBJ2-7, with D possibly matching TRBD1 (6 bases). This clonotype originated in an adult with an advanced solid tumor such as melanoma, head and neck, liver or kidney cancer. Here the sequenced sample was CD4+ or CD8+ T cells sorted from blood, taken in a trial of the OX40 agonist ivuxolimab. This CDR3 is CASSLSVRDKQYF. The CDR3 coding sequence is TGTGCCAGCAGCTTGAGTGTTCGGGACAAACAGTACTTC.